The 7 T cell receptor beta chains below all came from one sample that was sequenced in a study of chemoradiotherapy in HPV16-positive cancers (dated by TCRdb to 2022 to 2024). The protocol used for the library was the immunoSEQ multiplex PCR assay. The immuneACCESS repertoire file appears here via TCRdb, limited to in-frame rearrangements. These files lack a portion of the clones; in checked studies, under half of the deficit traces to unresolved V genes, and the cause of the others is not known. This sample gives some 15,000 clones in total; 80% to 90% of them show up just once. The biggest ten clones account for 22% of the sample. The sample was blood, taken from a patient who underwent chemoradiotherapy. These TCRs come from a human donor with HPV-associated anogenital cancer.

This chain connects TRBV4-3 to TRBJ1-5; no clear D gene. This CDR3 contains 13 residues. Germline CDR1 reads LGHNA; CDR2 reads YSLEER. Trimming left V 0 bases short and J 10 bases short, with 10 bases between. The CDR3 DNA is TGCGCCAGCAGCCAAGATATAGCCCGACCCCAGCATTTT. This codes for CASSQDIARPQHF.

The rearrangement uses TRBV6-5 and TRBJ2-7; TRBD1 might be the D (6 bases). The germline V gene has CDR1 MNHEY and CDR2 SVGAGI. The germline V and J ends were trimmed by 4 bases and 1 base, with 17 bases remaining between them. CDR3 length: 16 amino acids. CDR3 amino acids: CASSLTGPEVSYEQYF. The CDR3 DNA follows: TGTGCCAGCAGTTTAACAGGGCCAGAAGTATCCTACGAGCAGTACTTC.

This chain joins TRBV7-9 and TRBJ2-3; 14 bases agree with TRBD2. CDR1 is SEHNR, CDR2 FQNEAQ, per germline (reference sequence). The CDR3 is 16 residues long. The junction had 3 bases not matched to a gene; V was cut back by 1 base and J by 6 bases. In DNA form, the CDR3 reads TGTGCCAGCAGCTTAGGACTAGCGGGGGGGACCGATACGCAGTATTTT. Translated: CASSLGLAGGTDTQYF.

The chain employs TRBV25-1 and TRBJ1-1, with a tentative D call TRBD1 (5 bases). The germline V gene has CDR1 MGHDK and CDR2 SYGVNS. The V and J ends lost 2 bases and 2 bases respectively, with 6 bases between them. CDR3 length: 13 residues. The CDR3 DNA is TGTGCCAGCAGTGAAGGGGCTAACACTGAAGCTTTCTTT. Translation gives CASSEGANTEAFF.

This clone was observed once. The rearrangement uses TRBV6-5 and TRBJ2-7; D gene unclear. The CDR3 length is 13 residues. Germline V gives CDR1 MNHEY, CDR2 SVGAGI. Between the trimmed V and J ends, which lost 4 bases and 6 bases, there was a span of 13 bases. The CDR3 DNA sequence: TGTGCCAGCAGTTTTTCGGCCCTCGGCGAGCAGTACTTC. Translating gives CASSFSALGEQYF.

The V call is TRBV28, the J call TRBJ2-3, with TRBD2 as a possible D gene (6 bases). Germline CDR1 reads MDHEN; CDR2 reads SYDVKM. The V end lost 5 bases, the J end lost 4 bases, and 13 bases lay between the germline ends. The CDR3 sequence is 14 residues long. CDR3 bases: TGTGCCAGCAGTGGGAGGACTGTGGCAGATACGCAGTATTTT. This codes for CASSGRTVADTQYF.

This chain connects TRBV4-2 to TRBJ1-5; D is unclear. The V end lost 5 bases, the J end lost 6 bases, and 17 bases lay between the germline ends. Per the germline V gene, CDR1 is LGHNA and CDR2 is YNFKEQ. The CDR3 covers 15 residues. In DNA, the CDR3 is TGTGCCAGCAGCTCTCACCGGGGAGGTGGTCAGCCCCAGCATTTT. This translates into CASSSHRGGGQPQHF.